These 32 T cell receptor beta chains originate from one sample sequenced in a study of blood T cells in healthy people across ages (dated by TCRdb to about 2015). Library creation used 5' RACE. Sequencing relied on an Illumina HiSeq 2500. A second PCR of 7 to 11 cycles was performed with a sample-barcoded 5' primer and a J-beta primer mix. TCRdb applied fastp at Q25 and MiXCR to the public reads, then kept only in-frame beta chains. All rows with the same CDR3 protein become a single entry with the most common DNA and genes. The sample records 750,000 to 950,000 distinct CDR3 sequences, roughly 24% of which are singletons. The ten most abundant clones make up 2.5% to 3.5% of the sample. The same sample was also studied in work on T cells of mothers and their children.

Material: blood. All receptors come from a boy aged 10-17 years in good health.

CDR3 amino acids: CASSPEVINTGELFF. The CDR3 DNA reads as TGTGCCAGCAGTCCAGAGGTGATAAACACCGGGGAGCTGTTTTTT. The gene calls are TRBV11-2 and TRBJ2-2; no definite D call. Deletions cut 6 bases from V and 2 bases from J, with 13 bases between. The length of the CDR3 is 15 residues. Looked up from germline, CDR1 is SGHAT and CDR2 is FQNNGV.

The chain recombines TRBV6-5 with TRBJ2-4; possibly TRBD2 for D (8 bases). Germline V gives CDR1 MNHEY, CDR2 SVGAGI. Trimming stripped 7 bases from V and 9 bases from J, with 19 bases between. The CDR3 spans 14 residues. The CDR3 protein is CASKGAGGVAIQYF. The CDR3 coding sequence is TGTGCCAGCAAGGGGGCGGGAGGTGTTGCCATTCAGTACTTC.

The V gene is TRBV7-9, the J gene TRBJ2-1; D ambiguous. Germline V gene sequence: CDR1 SEHNR, CDR2 FQNEAQ (reference sequence). This CDR3 is built from 14 residues. Trimming cost V 3 bases and J 3 bases, with 9 bases left between them. CDR3 amino acids: CASSFTQHYNEQFF. CDR3 coding DNA: TGTGCCAGCAGCTTCACACAGCACTACAATGAGCAGTTCTTC.

This chain uses TRBV20-1 with TRBJ2-3, with unresolved D. The germline V gene has CDR1 DFQATT and CDR2 SNEGSKA (reference sequence). This CDR3 has 13 amino acids. With 3 bases removed from V and 5 bases from J, the gap between germline ends came to 12 bases. CDR3 residues: CSASWQMGDTQYF. CDR3 DNA: TGCAGTGCTAGCTGGCAGATGGGAGATACGCAGTATTTT.

This clonotype was recorded a few times. V and J are TRBV7-2 and TRBJ2-7; 7 bases are a match to TRBD1. The CDR3 runs to 12 residues. V shed 5 bases and J 4 bases; nucleotides not matched to a gene: 2. CDR1 and CDR2 (germline): SGHTA, FQGNSA. CDR3 DNA: TGTGCCAGCAGCATGACAGGGTACGAGCAGTACTTC. Residues: CASSMTGYEQYF.

The chain recombines TRBV5-1 with TRBJ2-7; D is perhaps TRBD1 (6 bases). CDR3 length: 13 residues. Trimming removed 4 bases from V and 6 bases from J, with 14 bases in between. From germline, CDR1 is SGHRS and CDR2 YFSETQ. This CDR3 is CASSGDNRFEQYF. The CDR3 DNA reads TGCGCCAGCAGCGGGGACAATCGGTTCGAGCAGTACTTC.

About this clonotype itself: A junction boundary mismatches the germline segment, possibly from a read error. The CDR3 DNA follows: TGTGCCAGCAGCTTTGCGACAGGGAGCAGCTCCTGCGAGCAGTACTTC. Its translation is CASSFATGSSSCEQYF. This chain links TRBV5-5 with TRBJ2-7; 7 bases are shared with TRBD1. The CDR3 consists of 16 residues. The germline V gene encodes CDR1 SGHKS and CDR2 YYEKEE (reference sequence).

This clonotype was detected a few times. The CDR3 loop is CASSQREGQPQHF. CDR3 in DNA: TGCGCCAGCAGCCAACGAGAGGGTCAGCCCCAGCATTTT. This chain connects TRBV4-1 to TRBJ1-5; D is undetermined. This CDR3 has 13 amino acids. V lost 2 bases and J lost 6, with 8 bases in between. Per germline, CDR1 MGHRA and CDR2 YSYEKL.

The chain carries TRBV5-1 and TRBJ1-2, with D possibly TRBD1 on 5 matching bases. Between the trimmed V and J ends, which lost 3 bases and 4 bases, there was a span of 13 bases. The germline V gene encodes CDR1 SGHRS and CDR2 YFSETQ. The length of the CDR3 is 14 residues. CDR3 coding DNA: TGCGCCAGCAGCTCTGACAGACCAACCTATGGCTACACCTTC. Residues: CASSSDRPTYGYTF.

This chain connects TRBV7-3 to TRBJ2-3; the D is unclear. Germline CDR1 SGHTA, CDR2 FQGTGA. The CDR3 covers 13 residues. V was pared by 2 bases and J by 2 bases, with 5 bases between. The CDR3 is CASSLDITDTQYF. For the CDR3, the DNA is TGTGCCAGCAGCTTAGATATCACAGATACGCAGTATTTT. The full variable domain, completed using reference TRBV7-3 and TRBJ2-3, is GAGVSQTPSNKVTEKGKYVELRCDPISGHTALYWYRQSLGQGPEFLIYFQGTGAADDSGLPNDRFFAVRPEGSVSTLKIQRTERGDSAVYLCASSLDITDTQYFGPGTRLTVL.

Notes on this clonotype: One end of the junction fails to match germline, which may point to a read error. The rearrangement joins TRBV7-7 to TRBJ2-1; perhaps TRBD1 as D (6 bases). There are 14 residues in the CDR3. Germline V lookup: CDR1 SSHAT, CDR2 FNYEAQ (reference sequence). CDR3 in amino acids: CASSLQQGNNEQFF. The CDR3 nucleotides are TGTGCTAGCAGCTTACAACAGGGCAACAATGAGCAGTTCTTC.

A few counts support this clonotype. This sequence joins TRBV7-8 and TRBJ1-1; no clear D gene. The V gene's germline CDR1 is SGHVS and CDR2 FQNEAQ. V lost 4 bases and J lost 3, with 15 bases in between. The CDR3 runs to 15 residues. Here the CDR3 DNA reads TGTGCCAGCAGCTGGACGGACGGGAAGGACACTGAAGCTTTCTTT. Translated: CASSWTDGKDTEAFF.

V is TRBV5-1 and J is TRBJ2-2; D might be TRBD2 (6 bases). CDR1 SGHRS and CDR2 YFSETQ come from the germline V gene. V shed 0 bases and J shed 2 bases, with 17 bases lying between them. The CDR3 contains 18 residues. The CDR3: CASSLEGRETFNTGELFF. CDR3 nucleotide sequence: TGCGCCAGCAGCTTGGAAGGACGGGAGACCTTCAACACCGGGGAGCTGTTTTTT.

J is TRBJ1-2 and V is TRBV29-1; the D is unclear. CDR3 length: 13 residues. The V end was cut by 4 bases, the J end by 1 base, with 10 bases between. Germline V gene data show CDR1 as SQVTM and CDR2 as ANQGSEA. The CDR3 loop is CSVVGRFNYGYTF. The DNA for the CDR3 is TGCAGCGTTGTTGGTAGATTTAACTATGGCTACACCTTC.

V gene TRBV12-3 or TRBV12-4 combines with J gene TRBJ1-1; no reliable D call. The CDR3 runs 15 residues. Trimming pared 7 bases from V and 1 base from J, leaving 16 bases between. CDR3 protein: CASTEGRRKNTEAFF. The CDR3 nucleotides are TGTGCCAGCACCGAAGGGAGGAGGAAGAACACTGAAGCTTTCTTT.

This clonotype was recorded a few times. The gene calls are TRBV30 and TRBJ2-5; D is ambiguous. The DNA end favors TRBJ2-1, so the J call may be wrong. Per germline, CDR1 GTSNPN and CDR2 SVGIG (reference sequence). The CDR3 sequence is 10 residues long. CDR3 sequence: CAWQTNEQFF. CDR3 DNA: TGTGCCTGGCAGACCAATGAGCAGTTCTTC.

The CDR3 is CSARPDRDNSPLHF. For the CDR3, the DNA is TGCAGTGCTAGACCTGACAGGGATAATTCACCCCTCCACTTT. The V and J genes are TRBV20-1 and TRBJ1-6, with 7 bases matching TRBD1. V shed 2 bases, J shed 5 bases, and the junction held 3 bases outside the gene matches. CDR1 and CDR2 from the germline V gene are DFQATT and SNEGSKA (reference sequence). The CDR3 totals 14 residues.

The rearrangement joins TRBV20-1 to TRBJ2-5; 7 bases agree with TRBD1. Germline lookup yields CDR1 DFQATT and CDR2 SNEGSKA (reference sequence). The CDR3 consists of 13 residues. V was pared by 2 bases and J by 5 bases, with 5 bases of the junction left unmatched. CDR3 DNA: TGCAGTGCTAGAAGACAGGGAGAGGAGACCCAGTACTTC. Encoded protein: CSARRQGEETQYF.

In its sample, this clonotype was seen a few times. This sequence joins TRBV6-6 and TRBJ2-3; D gene ambiguous. V lost 8 bases, J lost 6 bases, and 9 bases lay in between. From germline, CDR1 is MNHNY and CDR2 SVGAGI (reference sequence). CDR3 length: 11 residues. CDR3 protein: CASGPGDTQYF. For the CDR3, the DNA is TGTGCCAGCGGGCCTGGGGATACGCAGTATTTT.

This chain uses TRBV7-2 with TRBJ2-5; D ambiguous. The DNA end lines up better with TRBJ2-7; the J call may be wrong. The CDR3 has 13 residues. The germline CDR1 and CDR2 sequences are SGHTA and FQGNSA. The CDR3, as DNA: TGTGCCAGCAGCTTAGAGTGGTCCCCCGAGCAGTACTTC. Its protein product is CASSLEWSPEQYF.

The genes are TRBV12-3 or TRBV12-4 and TRBJ2-5, with 7 nucleotides matching TRBD2. The CDR3 is 15 residues long. The V segment lost 7 bases and the J segment 0 bases; nucleotides outside the gene matches: 8. The DNA for the CDR3 is TGTGCCAGCACCTCCCCCGGGGGGTACCAAGAGACCCAGTACTTC. Its translation is CASTSPGGYQETQYF.

This clonotype was counted only a few times. The chain joins TRBV20-1 to TRBJ1-4; the match to TRBD1 covers 9 bases. Germline values: CDR1 DFQATT, CDR2 SNEGSKA (reference sequence). Trimming removed 6 bases from V and 5 bases from J; junction bases left unmatched: 4. The CDR3 loop spans 13 amino acids. CDR3 sequence: CSAPDRGNEKLFF. The CDR3 nucleotides read TGCAGTGCCCCGGACAGGGGCAATGAAAAACTGTTTTTT.

The genes are TRBV28 and TRBJ1-2; 10 bases fit TRBD1. CDR3 length: 16 residues. Germline CDR1 and CDR2: MDHEN and SYDVKM. V shed 4 bases, J shed 3 bases, and the junction held 8 bases outside the gene matches. The DNA of the CDR3 is TGTGCCAGCAGTTCGGGACAGGGGACCCCGCACTATGGCTACACCTTC. The encoded protein is CASSSGQGTPHYGYTF.

This clonotype showed up just a few times. The rearrangement links TRBV12-3 or TRBV12-4 to TRBJ2-1, with D perhaps matching TRBD2 (5 bases). V gave up 3 bases and J gave up 3 bases, with 6 bases separating them. The CDR3 has 13 residues. In nucleotides, the CDR3 is TGTGCCAGCAGTTTGACTATCTACAATGAGCAGTTCTTC. Translated, it gives CASSLTIYNEQFF.

This clonotype was detected a few times. The chain joins TRBV20-1 to TRBJ1-1, with D perhaps TRBD1 (5 bases). Germline V gene data show CDR1 as DFQATT and CDR2 as SNEGSKA (reference sequence). V was trimmed by 6 bases and J by 3 bases, leaving 14 bases between them. The CDR3 is 13 residues long. The CDR3 coding sequence is TGCAGTGCGTTGAGGGGTCGGGACACTGAAGCTTTCTTT. Residues: CSALRGRDTEAFF.

This clonotype has just a few counts. V usage is TRBV28 and J usage is TRBJ1-2; TRBD1 matches 7 bases. CDR3 length: 12 residues. Germline V gene sequence: CDR1 MDHEN, CDR2 SYDVKM. J was trimmed by 4 bases and V by 6 bases; bases with no gene match: 2. This CDR3 reads CASRNRGYGYTF. The CDR3, as DNA: TGTGCCAGCAGGAACAGGGGCTATGGCTACACCTTC.

CDR3 protein: CASSWGTGAYNEQFF. Here the CDR3 DNA reads TGTGCCAGCAGCTGGGGAACCGGGGCCTACAATGAGCAGTTCTTC. The chain uses TRBV7-9 and TRBJ2-1; tentative D call: TRBD2 (5 bases). The CDR3 covers 15 residues. V lost 4 bases, J lost 2 bases, and 12 bases lay in between. Germline assignment: CDR1 SEHNR and CDR2 FQNEAQ (reference sequence).

This clonotype was detected only a few times. The rearrangement uses TRBV29-1 and TRBJ1-2; D is uncertain. The CDR3 consists of 12 residues. V was clipped by 6 bases and J by 7 bases, with 15 bases between them. Germline values: CDR1 SQVTM, CDR2 ANQGSEA. The CDR3 here is CSVPWQTVGYTF. The CDR3, as DNA: TGCAGCGTCCCGTGGCAAACCGTTGGCTACACCTTC.

About this clonotype itself: The conserved final phenylalanine or tryptophan is absent from the CDR3, which likely points to a read error. The gene calls are TRBV12-3 or TRBV12-4 and TRBJ2-7, with TRBD1 matching 8 bases. V gave up 2 bases and J gave up 2 bases; unmatched junction bases: 2. The CDR3 length is 14 residues. This chain's CDR3 is CASSLRQGTYEQYL. Here the CDR3 DNA reads TGTGCCAGCAGTTTAAGACAGGGGACCTACGAGCAGTACTTG.

V gene TRBV18 combines with J gene TRBJ1-2; D may be TRBD1 (6 bases). This CDR3 is 13 amino acids long. Trimming took 5 bases from V and 4 from J, leaving 11 bases between them. Germline V gene lookup returns CDR1 KGHSH and CDR2 LQKENI. DNA for the CDR3: TGTGCCAGCTCAGCGGACAGCCGCTATGGCTACACCTTC. Amino acids: CASSADSRYGYTF.

This chain connects TRBV6-4 to TRBJ2-6; no reliable D call. Deletions cut 0 bases from V and 2 bases from J, with 5 bases between. Germline assignment: CDR1 MRHNA and CDR2 SNTAGT. The CDR3 is 15 residues long. CDR3 protein: CASSDSKTGANVLTF. The CDR3 DNA follows: TGTGCCAGCAGTGACTCTAAGACTGGGGCCAACGTCCTGACTTTC.

The table lists this clonotype with a few counts. The chain combines TRBV12-3 or TRBV12-4 with TRBJ1-2; a weak D match, TRBD1 (6 bases). The CDR3 is made up of 17 amino acids. Trimming pared 5 bases from V and 2 bases from J, leaving 21 bases between. CDR3: CASSPGVGQPQNYGYTF. The CDR3 region has the DNA TGTGCCAGCAGTCCGGGGGTTGGACAGCCGCAGAACTATGGCTACACCTTC.